This TCR beta chain was captured by sequencing in a study of blood T cell repertoires in COVID-19. Study background: Researchers got acute and convalescent COVID-19 samples from the United States, Italy and Spain.

Libraries were prepared by immunoSEQ multiplex PCR; TCRdb keeps only in-frame clonotypes and omits some of them. This table has about 670,000 clones, 85% to 90% appearing once. The CDR3 loop spans 14 amino acids. The V gene's germline CDR1 is LGHNT and CDR2 FRNRAP. The V gene lost 5 bases and the J gene lost 6 bases, with 16 bases spanning the gap. The material sequenced was peripheral blood. This clonotype was sampled from a woman aged 18-30 years with acute or convalescent COVID-19. The V and J genes are TRBV12-5 and TRBJ1-1; D uncertain. The DNA for the CDR3 is TGTGCTAGTGGTACTGTGGGCGGGAAAGCTGAAGCTTTCTTT. As protein: CASGTVGGKAEAFF.